The rows below give T cell receptor beta chains drawn from one sample of a study of blood T cell repertoires in COVID-19. The method was immunoSEQ multiplex PCR; TCRdb's version includes in-frame clones alone and lacks a portion of them. Among about 61,000 clones listed, about 80% were seen once. The sample was peripheral blood. Receptor source: a man aged 80 or over with active or convalescent COVID-19. Both conserved end residues are part of each CDR3. The D gene is left open where the match is weak. Clone size is stated in some rows and not others, as once, few, many or a class when expanded.

TRBV11-2	TRBJ2-1	15	TRBD1	NA	TGTGCCAGCAGCTCCCACCGGGACAGGAACAATGAGCAGTTCTTC	CASSSHRDRNNEQFF
TRBV6-5	TRBJ2-1	14	NA	NA	TGTGCCAGCAGTCCGGGGTACTCCTACAATGAGCAGTTCTTC	CASSPGYSYNEQFF
TRBV19	TRBJ2-7	16	NA	NA	TGTGCCAGTAGTATAGTGAGGCTTACTTTTACCTACGAGCAGTACTTC	CASSIVRLTFTYEQYF
TRBV11-2	TRBJ1-3	15	NA	NA	TGTGCCAGCAGCATCACAGGGTTGTTTAGAAACACCATATATTTT	CASSITGLFRNTIYF
TRBV19	TRBJ2-2	14	TRBD1	many	TGTGCCAGTCGAAACCAGGGGGCCACCGGGGAGCTGTTTTTT	CASRNQGATGELFF
TRBV19	TRBJ2-7	14	TRBD1	NA	TGTGCCAGTAGCCAGGACAGGAGATCCTACGAGCAGTACTTC	CASSQDRRSYEQYF
TRBV29-1	TRBJ1-1	13	TRBD1	NA	TGCAGCGTTGAAACAGGGGCGAACACTGAAGCTTTCTTT	CSVETGANTEAFF
TRBV7-9	TRBJ2-7	14	TRBD2	NA	TGTGCCAGCAGCATGAAGCGGGAGGGCCAGGAGCAGTACTTC	CASSMKREGQEQYF
TRBV19	TRBJ2-5	16	TRBD2	once	TGTGCCAGTAGTCCTCCGGTAGCGGGGGGGCCGAGGACCCAGTACTTC	CASSPPVAGGPRTQYF
TRBV11-3	TRBJ2-7	14	NA	NA	TGTGCCAGCAGCTTAGAGGGCAGTTCCTACGAGCAGTACTTC	CASSLEGSSYEQYF
TRBV18	TRBJ2-7	14	TRBD1	NA	TGTGCCAGCTCACCGACAGGGCATGCCTACGAGCAGTACTTC	CASSPTGHAYEQYF
TRBV3-1/TRBV3-2	TRBJ1-2	14	NA	few	TGTGCCAGCAGCCTGACAGCTGTTAACTATGGCTACACCTTC	CASSLTAVNYGYTF
TRBV10-3	TRBJ2-5	13	NA	NA	TGTGCCATCAGTGAGTGGGGGCAGGAGACCCAGTACTTC	CAISEWGQETQYF
TRBV19	TRBJ2-5	12	TRBD1	few	TGTGCCAGTAGTACCTCCGGACAGGCAAAGTACTTC	CASSTSGQAKYF
TRBV30	TRBJ2-7	12	NA	NA	TGTGCCTGGAGTGTCGAACTACTCGAGCAGTACTTC	CAWSVELLEQYF
TRBV12-3/TRBV12-4	TRBJ1-5	13	NA	NA	TGTGCCAGCCATGGGCAGTTCAATCAGCCCCAGCATTTT	CASHGQFNQPQHF
TRBV20-1	TRBJ2-7	13	NA	many	TGCAGTGCTAGTGGTCGGCAGGGGTGGGAGCAGTACTTC	CSASGRQGWEQYF
TRBV13	TRBJ2-2	17	TRBD1	NA	TGTGCCAGCAGCTTAGGGGGACAGGGGGCGAACACCGGGGAGCTGTTTTTT	CASSLGGQGANTGELFF
TRBV11-3	TRBJ2-2	14	TRBD2	NA	TGTGCCAGCACCCAGCGGGGGGGCACCGGGGAGCTGTTTTTT	CASTQRGGTGELFF
TRBV5-1	TRBJ2-3	14	NA	NA	TGCGCCAGCAGCTTTGGGCAGGGTGGAGATACGCAGTATTTT	CASSFGQGGDTQYF
TRBV13	TRBJ2-3	18	TRBD1	few	TGTGCCAGCAGCTTAGAAATGGGCGGGACAGGGGAAACAGATACGCAGTATTTT	CASSLEMGGTGETDTQYF
TRBV7-2	TRBJ2-7	14	TRBD1	NA	TGTGCCAGCAGCTCGGGACAGGGGGACCCGGGGCAGTACTTC	CASSSGQGDPGQYF
TRBV6-5	TRBJ2-4	16	NA	once	TGTGCCAGCAGTTACGAATATAGCCAGGCCAAAAACATTCAGTACTTC	CASSYEYSQAKNIQYF
TRBV5-1	TRBJ1-2	13	TRBD1	NA	TGCGCCAGCAGTACAGGGGAGGTTGGTGGCTACACCTTC	CASSTGEVGGYTF
TRBV29-1	TRBJ2-1	14	TRBD1	NA	TGCAGCGTTAACCCCGGGACAGGGTACAATGAGCAGTTCTTC	CSVNPGTGYNEQFF
TRBV18	TRBJ2-7	16	TRBD1	NA	TGTGCCAGCTCACGGGGGGGACAGGGGACCTCCTACGAGCAGTACTTC	CASSRGGQGTSYEQYF
TRBV9	TRBJ1-4	16	NA	NA	TGTGCCAGCAGCGTAAAACCCACAGGGCCCGCCGAAAAACTGTTTTTT	CASSVKPTGPAEKLFF
TRBV7-2	TRBJ2-7	11	NA	few	TGTGCCAGCAGCTTGCGATACGAGCAGTACTTC	CASSLRYEQYF
TRBV6-5	TRBJ2-7	12	NA	NA	TGTGCCAGCAGTTTCCGCACGGGCGAGCAGTACTTC	CASSFRTGEQYF
TRBV7-9	TRBJ1-1	14	TRBD1	few	TGTGCCAGCAGCTCCGGGACAGGGGTAATTGAAGCTTTCTTT	CASSSGTGVIEAFF
TRBV30	TRBJ2-3	12	TRBD1	once	TGTGCCTTGAGACAGGGTCCAGATACGCAGTATTTT	CALRQGPDTQYF
TRBV24-1	TRBJ2-5	14	TRBD1	NA	TGTGCCACCAGTGTGGGACAGTGGGATGAGACCCAGTACTTC	CATSVGQWDETQYF
TRBV3-1/TRBV3-2	TRBJ2-7	15	NA	NA	TGTGCCAGCAGCGAAGAACATTTTCCCACCTACGAGCAGTACTTC	CASSEEHFPTYEQYF
TRBV28	TRBJ2-2	15	NA	NA	TGTGCCAGCAGTTTTTTGTCCCCCCCTTCCGGGGAGCTGTTTTTT	CASSFLSPPSGELFF
TRBV28	TRBJ2-5	13	NA	NA	TGTGCCAGCAGTCCAACGGCGAGGGTGACCCAGTACTTC	CASSPTARVTQYF
TRBV5-1	TRBJ2-2	16	NA	NA	TGCGCCAGCAGCCGGGAGGGACAGACGAACACCGGGGAGCTGTTTTTT	CASSREGQTNTGELFF
TRBV5-1	TRBJ2-7	13	TRBD2	NA	TGCGCCAGCAGCTTACCGACTAGCTCCGAGCAGTACTTC	CASSLPTSSEQYF
TRBV12-3/TRBV12-4	TRBJ1-4	13	NA	NA	TGTGCCAGCAGTTTTGCCAGGGATGAAAAACTGTTTTTT	CASSFARDEKLFF
TRBV2	TRBJ2-1	17	TRBD2	NA	TGTGCCAGCAGTGACTGGCGACGGGAGGACCTTCACAATGAGCAGTTCTTC	CASSDWRREDLHNEQFF
TRBV29-1	TRBJ2-1	15	NA	NA	TGCAGCGTTGAAGATCGGCACTCAGGACAGACTGAGCAGTTCTTC	CSVEDRHSGQTEQFF
TRBV30	TRBJ1-6	13	TRBD1	many	TGTGCCTGGAGTAGACAGGGATATTATGAAATCCACTTT	CAWSRQGYYEIHF
TRBV7-3	TRBJ2-7	13	TRBD2	NA	TGTGCCAGCAGCTTAATTGCGGGAGACGAGCAGTACTTC	CASSLIAGDEQYF
TRBV7-2	TRBJ2-7	17	TRBD1	NA	TGTGCCAGCAGCTTAATGGTTGGGCAGACAGGGTTTTTTGAGCAGTACTTC	CASSLMVGQTGFFEQYF
TRBV28	TRBJ1-5	17	NA	NA	TGTGCCAGCAGTAACATACAGGTCAAATATAGCAATCAGCCCCAGCATTTT	CASSNIQVKYSNQPQHF
TRBV19	TRBJ1-5	14	NA	NA	TGTGCCAGTAGTAAGGAGGGGAGCAATCAGCCCCAGCATTTT	CASSKEGSNQPQHF
TRBV11-2	TRBJ2-5	14	TRBD2	NA	TGTGCCAGCAGCCCCGGGGGGGGGAGGGAGACCCAGTACTTC	CASSPGGGRETQYF
TRBV7-3	TRBJ2-5	16	TRBD2	NA	TGTGCCAGCAGCTCAGGGACTAGCGGGGCCCAAGAGACCCAGTACTTC	CASSSGTSGAQETQYF
TRBV25-1	TRBJ1-1	15	TRBD1	NA	TGTGCCAGCTCCATTCTAGCCGGGACAGGTTATGAAGCTTTCTTT	CASSILAGTGYEAFF
TRBV6-2/TRBV6-3	TRBJ2-1	11	NA	NA	TGTGCCAGCAGCTCAAAGCAGGGGCAGTTCTTC	CASSSKQGQFF
TRBV6-5	TRBJ1-3	14	NA	NA	TGTGCCAGCAGTCCAGACAGGTTTGGAAACACCATATATTTT	CASSPDRFGNTIYF
TRBV9	TRBJ1-3	17	TRBD1	NA	TGTGCCAGCAGCGCCACCGGGACAGGGAATACTGGAAACACCATATATTTT	CASSATGTGNTGNTIYF
TRBV9	TRBJ2-3	12	NA	NA	TGTGCCAGCAGCGTAGCCGAGGATACGCAGTATTTT	CASSVAEDTQYF
TRBV2	TRBJ1-3	15	NA	NA	TGTGCCAGCATCGATCTTTCAGGGTCTGGAAACACCATATATTTT	CASIDLSGSGNTIYF
TRBV3-1/TRBV3-2	TRBJ1-6	16	NA	NA	TGTGCCAGCAGCTCTGTGGGCAGCTCCTATAATTCACCCCTCCACTTT	CASSSVGSSYNSPLHF
TRBV5-1	TRBJ2-3	13	NA	NA	TGCGCCAGCAGCATTGGGAGCCCAGATACGCAGTATTTT	CASSIGSPDTQYF
TRBV10-1	TRBJ2-1	15	NA	NA	TGCGCCAGCAGTGAGCCCAGGGGAACCTACAATGAGCAGTTCTTC	CASSEPRGTYNEQFF
TRBV29-1	TRBJ1-1	13	NA	NA	TGCAGCGTTGGGGCAGGGATGAACACTGAAGCTTTCTTT	CSVGAGMNTEAFF
TRBV19	TRBJ1-5	12	NA	NA	TGTGCCAGTAGTGAGACAGATCAGCCCCAGCATTTT	CASSETDQPQHF
TRBV24-1	TRBJ2-1	17	TRBD2	NA	TGTGCCACCAGTGAGCCTAGCGGGAGCAGCTCCTACAATGAGCAGTTCTTC	CATSEPSGSSSYNEQFF